This TCR beta chain derives from a study of early T cells in non-severe SARS-CoV-2 infection. Across the study: Alpha and beta chains were unpaired, from unsorted whole-blood bulk RNA.

Researchers tagged individual cDNA molecules with unique molecular identifiers. TCRdb itself ran the 5' RACE reads through MiXCR, one entry per CDR3 protein. The sample consists of about 77,000 distinct CDR3 sequences, 12% of them appearing once. This CDR3 has 13 residues. Per the germline V gene, CDR1 is SGHRS and CDR2 is YFSETQ. V lost 2 bases and J 7 bases, leaving 10 bases between the germline ends. Sequenced material: whole blood, taken at baseline. The chain links TRBV5-1 to TRBJ2-1; a weak D match, TRBD1 (6 bases). The clonotype comes from an adult who was a healthcare worker with PCR-confirmed SARS-CoV-2 infection or an uninfected control (not recorded which). The donor label of this sample is uncertain. CDR3 sequence reads: CASSLQGRNEQFF. CDR3 nucleotides: TGCGCCAGCAGCTTACAGGGCCGGAATGAGCAGTTCTTC.